The 19 T cell receptor beta chains in this list originate from one sample, sequenced in a study of glioma-infiltrating T cells. Amplification of TCR alpha and beta CDR3 regions from RNA used iRepertoire nested multiplex PCR. TCRdb analysed the multiplex PCR reads with MiXCR anew, one entry per CDR3 protein. The table includes over 90,000 distinct CDR3 sequences, less than 30% detected once. The sequenced material came from glioma tissue, nonneoplastic brain tissue, or PBMCs (not recorded which). These receptors were collected from a human donor with low-grade glioma or glioblastoma, undergoing nonglioma brain surgery, or in good health (not recorded which).

This clonotype has at least ten counts. The V call is TRBV6-1, the J call TRBJ1-5; unclear D gene. The CDR3 sequence is 14 residues long. Deletions cut 6 bases from V and 9 bases from J, with 18 bases between. CDR1 and CDR2 (germline): MNHNS, SASEGT. The chain's CDR3 is CASRDGNGPWPQHF. In DNA, the CDR3 is TGTGCCAGCAGGGACGGGAACGGTCCATGGCCCCAGCATTTT.

This clonotype has at least ten counts. The genes are TRBV28 and TRBJ2-5, with 9 nucleotides matching TRBD1. V lost 2 bases to trimming and J lost 3 bases; unmatched junction nucleotides: 7. Germline-derived CDR1 and CDR2 are MDHEN and SYDVKM. The CDR3 totals 16 residues. The CDR3 coding sequence is TGTGCCAGCAGTTTAAGGGACAGGGTGGTGGAAGAGACCCAGTACTTC. It encodes CASSLRDRVVEETQYF.

Only one count was recorded for this clonotype. The genes are TRBV28 and TRBJ1-2, with D possibly TRBD1 on 5 matching bases. Germline V gene lookup returns CDR1 MDHEN and CDR2 SYDVKM. V was clipped by 4 bases and J by 8 bases, with 17 bases between them. The CDR3 is made up of 14 amino acids. This chain's CDR3 is CASSSRQNAGGYTF. The CDR3 DNA sequence: TGTGCCAGCAGTTCCCGACAGAACGCGGGCGGCTACACCTTC.

As to this clonotype: A much larger clonotype is one base distant, so this may be a read error. This chain connects TRBV7-2 to TRBJ2-1; 8 nucleotides align to TRBD2. The CDR3 has 16 residues. Germline values: CDR1 SGHTA, CDR2 FQGNSA. The DNA for the CDR3 is TGTGCCAGCAGCGTCCTGCGGGGGGCCCTATACAATGAGCAGCTCTTC. It is translated as CASSVLRGALYNEQLF.

This clonotype was observed at least ten times. Written as DNA, the CDR3 is TGCAGTGCCGACGACTCATGGGAAGGCTATGGCTACACCTTC. Encoded protein: CSADDSWEGYGYTF. The J gene is TRBJ1-2, the V gene TRBV20-1, with D uncertain. Trimming took off 6 bases at V and 4 bases at J, with 18 bases between the two ends. This CDR3 spans 14 amino acids. The V gene's germline CDR1 is DFQATT and CDR2 SNEGSKA (reference sequence).

For this clonotype: One end of the junction fails to match germline, which may point to a read error. The chain joins TRBV6-7 to TRBJ1-1, with unresolved D. TRBV6-7 belongs to the ORF category, with a function that is uncertain. The CDR3 loop spans 11 amino acids. CDR3 region: CATTANTEAFF. In nucleotides, the CDR3 is TGTGCCACTACAGCTAACACTGAAGCCTTCTTT.

Turning to this clonotype: Given a much more abundant clone one base away, this may be a read error. The gene calls are TRBV2 and TRBJ1-1; 7 positions agree with TRBD1. V was clipped by 6 bases and J by 3 bases; unmatched bases: 10. This CDR3 comprises 15 residues. In germline, CDR1 is SNHLY, CDR2 FYNNEI. CDR3 nucleotides: TGTGCCAGCAGCCGCGGGACAGCGGTGTACACTGAAGCTTTCTTT. This encodes CASSRGTAVYTEAFF. Variable domain in full (rest from reference TRBV2 and TRBJ1-1): EPEVTQTPSHQVTQMGQEVILRCVPISNHLYFYWYRQILGQKVEFLVSFYNNEISEKSEIFDDQFSVERPDGSNFTLKIRSTKLEDSAMYFCASSRGTAVYTEAFFGQGTRLTVV.

This clonotype was recorded at least ten times. The chain combines TRBV6-6 with TRBJ1-4, with D perhaps TRBD1 (5 bases). Per germline, CDR1 MNHNY and CDR2 SVGAGI (reference sequence). The CDR3 is made up of 14 amino acids. Trimming took 2 bases from V and 8 from J, leaving 12 bases between them. Here the CDR3 reads CASSYIQGGEKLFF. The CDR3, as DNA: TGTGCCAGCAGTTACATCCAGGGCGGCGAAAAACTGTTTTTT.

As regards this clonotype: Possible read error: a much larger clone is one base away. CDR3 nucleotide sequence: TGTGCCAGCAGCATCTGGACAGGGACCTTCGAGCAGTACTTC. Translation gives CASSIWTGTFEQYF. The chain couples TRBV7-2 to TRBJ2-7; TRBD1 matches at 8 bases. Trimming took 5 bases from V and 6 from J; bases not matched to a gene: 9. The germline gives CDR1 SGHTA, CDR2 FQGNSA. The CDR3 has 14 amino acids.

This clonotype was seen ten or more times. The V gene is TRBV6-1, the J gene TRBJ1-6; a possible D gene is TRBD1 (5 bases). The V gene lost 11 bases and the J gene lost 18 bases, with 26 bases spanning the gap. This CDR3 spans 13 amino acids. Germline V CDR1 and CDR2: MNHNS, SASEGT. The CDR3 loop reads CAPTGGSPEFTHF. The CDR3 region has the DNA TGTGCCCCGACGGGGGGTTCACCGGAATTTACCCACTTT.

This sequence joins TRBV5-1 and TRBJ2-2; D remains ambiguous. V was trimmed by 5 bases and J by 1 base, leaving 12 bases between them. Germline CDR1 and CDR2: SGHRS and YFSETQ. The CDR3 totals 15 residues. The CDR3 coding sequence is TGCGCCAGCAGAAGAGGTGACCAGAACACCGGGGAGCTGTTTTTT. It translates to CASRRGDQNTGELFF. Full variable domain (remainder filled in from reference TRBV5-1 and TRBJ2-2): KAGVTQTPRYLIKTRGQQVTLSCSPISGHRSVSWYQQTPGQGLQFLFEYFSETQRNKGNFPGRFSGRQFSNSRSEMNVSTLELGDSALYLCASRRGDQNTGELFFGEGSRLTVL.

V and J are TRBV12-3 or TRBV12-4 and TRBJ2-1; D possibly uses TRBD1 or TRBD2 (6 bases each). This CDR3 is 16 amino acids long. Trimming left V 7 bases short and J 7 bases short, with 23 bases between. CDR3 nucleotide sequence: TGTGCCAGCACAAAATACTGGGCCGGGGGCAGGAATGAGCAGTTCTTC. Translation gives CASTKYWAGGRNEQFF.

The V and J genes are TRBV4-1 and TRBJ2-5; D is uncertain. Trimming cost V 4 bases and J 2 bases, with 8 bases left between them. Germline assignment: CDR1 MGHRA and CDR2 YSYEKL. CDR3 length: 13 residues. CDR3 region: CASSLALQETQYF. The DNA for the CDR3 is TGCGCCAGCAGCCTCGCGCTGCAAGAGACCCAGTACTTC.

To note about this clonotype: At one of its ends the junction is not consistent with the germline gene, which may arise from a read error. The rearrangement uses TRBV18 and TRBJ1-1, with D maybe TRBD1 (6 bases). CDR3 length: 15 amino acids. CDR1 and CDR2 from the germline V gene are KGHSH and LQKENI. The CDR3 loop is CAGSLRTVMNTEAFF. CDR3 sequence (DNA): TGTGCCGGCTCACTAAGGACAGTCATGAACACTGAAGCTTTCTTT.

There are many counts of this clonotype. V gene TRBV6-1 combines with J gene TRBJ1-1; TRBD1 might be the D (6 bases). The CDR3 contains 14 residues. Trimming left V 6 bases short and J 9 bases short, with 20 bases between. The germline gives CDR1 MNHNS, CDR2 SASEGT. CDR3: CASSGGGTISKAFF. CDR3 nucleotides: TGTGCCAGCAGCGGGGGGGGGACAATTTCAAAAGCTTTCTTT.

This clonotype appeared many times. V is TRBV19 and J is TRBJ1-5; 7 nucleotides line up with TRBD1. The CDR3 consists of 14 residues. V was clipped by 3 bases and J by 5 bases; unmatched bases: 4. CDR1 is LNHDA and CDR2 is SQIVND in the germline V gene (reference sequence). CDR3 sequence reads: CASSIWTGDQPQHF. CDR3 DNA sequence: TGTGCCAGTAGTATCTGGACAGGAGATCAGCCCCAGCATTTT.

This clonotype showed up many times. V is TRBV7-2 and J is TRBJ1-1, with TRBD1 matching 10 bases. Germline-derived CDR1 and CDR2 are SGHTA and FQGNSA. The J segment lost 5 bases and the V segment lost 2 bases, leaving 2 bases of the junction unmatched. The CDR3 runs 14 residues. Here the CDR3 DNA reads TGTGCCAGCAGCTTAAGACAGGGGGCGACTGAAGCTTTCTTT. This translates into CASSLRQGATEAFF.

Of note for this clonotype: One base away lies a much larger clone, so this may be a sequencing read error. The chain links TRBV2 to TRBJ2-1; possible D gene TRBD2, 6 bases. CDR3 size: 15 residues. The germline CDR1 and CDR2 sequences are SNHLY and FYNNEI. Trimming took 6 bases from V and 0 from J, leaving 12 bases between them. The CDR3 DNA sequence: TGTGCCAGCAGGTTCATCGGGAGCTCCTACAATGAGCAGTTCTTC. It encodes CASRFIGSSYNEQFF.

This clonotype was detected many times. This chain uses TRBV7-8 with TRBJ1-5, with TRBD1 as a possible D gene (5 bases). The CDR3 extends over 15 amino acids. The V and J ends lost 2 bases and 0 bases respectively, with 8 bases between them. Germline lookup yields CDR1 SGHVS and CDR2 FQNEAQ. The CDR3 DNA reads TGTGCCAGCAGCTTAACTGGGGGTAGCAATCAGCCCCAGCATTTT. This gives the protein CASSLTGGSNQPQHF.